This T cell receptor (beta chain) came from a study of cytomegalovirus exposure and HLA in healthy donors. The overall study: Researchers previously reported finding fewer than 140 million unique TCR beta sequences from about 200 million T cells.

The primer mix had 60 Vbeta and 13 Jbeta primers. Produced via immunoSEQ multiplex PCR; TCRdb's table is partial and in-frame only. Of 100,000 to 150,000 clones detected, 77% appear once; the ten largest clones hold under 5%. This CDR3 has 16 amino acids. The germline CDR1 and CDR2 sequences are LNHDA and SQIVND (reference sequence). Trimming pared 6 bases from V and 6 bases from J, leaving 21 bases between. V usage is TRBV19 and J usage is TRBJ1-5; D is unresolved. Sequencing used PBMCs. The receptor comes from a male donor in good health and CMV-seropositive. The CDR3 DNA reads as TGTGCCAGTAGCCCCACCGAGTGGGCGCAAGGTCAGCCCCAGCATTTT. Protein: CASSPTEWAQGQPQHF.